The 14 T cell receptor beta chains below come from one sample, sequenced in a study of beta chain features in type 1 diabetes. Since all of the isolated RNA was reverse transcribed, expressed TCRB transcripts were what got sequenced. The method was immunoSEQ multiplex PCR; TCRdb's version includes in-frame clones alone and lacks a portion of them. The sample yields about half a million clones, about an eighth seen once. The source material was naive CD4+ T cells from blood. These receptors were taken from a woman aged 18-29 years in good health.

This chain joins TRBV7-2 and TRBJ1-2; D perhaps matches TRBD1 (5 bases). Germline V gene data show CDR1 as SGHTA and CDR2 as FQGNSA. The CDR3 totals 13 residues. The V end lost 5 bases, the J end lost 5 bases, and 12 bases lay between the germline ends. Here the CDR3 reads CASSPAGGYGYTF. Here the CDR3 DNA reads TGTGCCAGCAGCCCGGCCGGGGGGTATGGCTACACCTTC. Based on the CDR3 plus reference TRBV7-2 and TRBJ1-2, the full variable domain is GAGVSQSPSNKVTEKGKDVELRCDPISGHTALYWYRQSLGQGLEFLIYFQGNSAPDKSGLPSDRFSAERTGGSVSTLTIQRTQQEDSAVYLCASSPAGGYGYTFGSGTRLTVV.

V and J are TRBV19 and TRBJ2-7; 8 bases are a match to TRBD1. This CDR3 has 16 residues. Germline assignment: CDR1 LNHDA and CDR2 SQIVND (reference sequence). V shed 4 bases and J 2 bases; nucleotides not matched to a gene: 10. Here the CDR3 DNA reads TGTGCCAGTAGTACAACCGGGACAGGTAGTACCTACGAGCAGTACTTC. Encoded protein: CASSTTGTGSTYEQYF.

The chain carries TRBV6-5 and TRBJ2-1, with D hard to call. V dropped 2 bases and J dropped 8 bases, with 4 bases sitting between them. In germline, CDR1 is MNHEY, CDR2 SVGAGI. This CDR3 comprises 11 residues. The CDR3 sequence: CASSYGYEQFF. The CDR3 DNA sequence: TGTGCCAGCAGTTACGGGTATGAGCAGTTCTTC.

V and J are TRBV13 and TRBJ1-6; no definite D call. Trimming removed 1 base from V and 9 bases from J, with 4 bases in between. This CDR3 has 12 amino acids. The germline gives CDR1 PRHDT, CDR2 FYEKMQ (reference sequence). CDR3 protein: CASSLEISPLHF. Written as DNA, the CDR3 is TGTGCCAGCAGCTTAGAAATTTCACCCCTCCACTTT.

The chain recombines TRBV21-1 with TRBJ2-1; no DNA check was done on the table's D call, TRBD1. TRBV21-1 is flagged as a pseudogene. CDR3 length: 20 amino acids. The CDR3 reads CASSKVWQGGITLSYNEQFF. In DNA form, the CDR3 reads TGTGCCAGCAGCAAAGTTTGGCAGGGTGGAATTACTCTCTCCTACAATGAGCAGTTCTTC.

The chain is built from TRBV7-9 and TRBJ1-1; D gene unclear. The length of the CDR3 is 13 residues. Trimming took 5 bases from V and 1 from J, leaving 8 bases between them. Germline CDR1 is SEHNR and CDR2 is FQNEAQ (reference sequence). CDR3 sequence reads: CASSQTPNTEAFF. The CDR3 bases are TGTGCCAGCAGCCAGACACCGAACACTGAAGCTTTCTTT.

Comments on this clone: Within the sample, other DNA sequences also encode this same CDR3. CDR3 sequence reads: CSAGPRETQYF. In nucleotides, the CDR3 is TGCAGTGCCGGGCCGAGGGAGACCCAGTACTTC. This chain connects TRBV20-1 to TRBJ2-5; the D is unclear. Germline values: CDR1 DFQATT, CDR2 SNEGSKA (reference sequence). V shed 6 bases and J shed 5 bases, with 10 bases lying between them. The CDR3 runs to 11 residues.

This clone was picked up a small number of times. CDR3 DNA: TGTGCCTGGAGCGGGAGGGATTGGTCCCCCTACAATGAGCAGTTCTTC. Translating it yields CAWSGRDWSPYNEQFF. V and J are TRBV30 and TRBJ2-1; 8 bases agree with TRBD2. This CDR3 spans 16 amino acids. The V gene's germline CDR1 is GTSNPN and CDR2 SVGIG (reference sequence). V lost 3 bases to trimming and J lost 2 bases; unmatched junction nucleotides: 9.

V and J are TRBV27 and TRBJ2-3; 10 bases line up with TRBD1. CDR1 is MNHEY and CDR2 is SMNVEV in the germline V gene (reference sequence). After removal of 4 bases from V and 4 bases from J, the junction contained 2 bases not matched to a gene. The length of the CDR3 is 14 residues. CDR3: CASSWGQGPDTQYF. The CDR3 DNA reads TGTGCCAGCAGTTGGGGACAGGGGCCAGATACGCAGTATTTT.

The J gene is TRBJ1-1, the V gene TRBV7-9; D perhaps matches TRBD1 (6 bases). The V gene lost 5 bases and the J gene lost 4 bases, with 20 bases spanning the gap. There are 16 residues in the CDR3. The germline CDR1 and CDR2 sequences are SEHNR and FQNEAQ (reference sequence). The CDR3 region is CASSRPIGGWGTEAFF. The CDR3, as DNA: TGTGCCAGCAGCCGACCTATAGGGGGTTGGGGCACTGAAGCTTTCTTT.

This clone was observed a few times. The sample carries other DNA sequences with the same CDR3. J is TRBJ2-7 and V is TRBV18; no reliable D call. The V end was cut by 3 bases, the J end by 2 bases, with 8 bases between. The CDR3 contains 13 residues. Per the germline V gene, CDR1 is KGHSH and CDR2 is LQKENI. CDR3 bases: TGTGCCAGCTCACCCTCGGCAACCTACGAGCAGTACGTC. Translated: CASSPSATYEQYV.

This clone was found a few times. The V gene is TRBV7-9, the J gene TRBJ2-3, with D tentatively TRBD1 (5 bases). CDR1 SEHNR and CDR2 FQNEAQ come from the germline V gene (reference sequence). V was pared by 5 bases and J by 4 bases, with 13 bases between. This CDR3 region has 14 residues. Here the CDR3 DNA reads TGTGCCAGCAGCCATGGGGCAGCCGCAGATACGCAGTATTTT. Translated: CASSHGAAADTQYF.

The J gene is TRBJ1-2, the V gene TRBV7-2; no reliable D call. Per the germline V gene, CDR1 is SGHTA and CDR2 is FQGNSA. V was pared by 2 bases and J by 4 bases, with 17 bases between. The CDR3 covers 16 residues. The CDR3 sequence is CASSLLGTSPFYGYTF. CDR3 DNA: TGTGCCAGCAGCTTATTAGGCACATCACCCTTCTATGGCTACACCTTC.

The chain has TRBV2 and TRBJ1-5, with a possible D match to TRBD1 (5 bases). CDR1 is SNHLY, CDR2 FYNNEI, per germline. This CDR3 is 13 amino acids long. The ends were cut back, 7 bases at V and 5 bases at J, with 12 bases in the middle. The DNA of the CDR3 is TGTGCCAGCAATGGATGGGGGGATCAGCCCCAGCATTTT. It is translated as CASNGWGDQPQHF.